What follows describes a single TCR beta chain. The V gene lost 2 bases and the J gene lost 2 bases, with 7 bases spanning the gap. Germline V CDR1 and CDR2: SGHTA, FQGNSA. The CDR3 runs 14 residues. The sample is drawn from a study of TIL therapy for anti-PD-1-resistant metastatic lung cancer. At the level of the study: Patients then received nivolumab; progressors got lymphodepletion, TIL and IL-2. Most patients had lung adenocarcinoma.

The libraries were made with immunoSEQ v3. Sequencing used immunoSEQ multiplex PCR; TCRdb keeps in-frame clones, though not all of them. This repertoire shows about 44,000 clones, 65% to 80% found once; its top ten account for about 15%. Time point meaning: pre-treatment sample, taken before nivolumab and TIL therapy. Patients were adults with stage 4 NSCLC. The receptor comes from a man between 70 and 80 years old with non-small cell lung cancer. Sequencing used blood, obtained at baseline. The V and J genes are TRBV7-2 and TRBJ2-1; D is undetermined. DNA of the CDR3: TGTGCCAGCAGCTTAACATTTCCCTACAATGAGCAGTTCTTC. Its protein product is CASSLTFPYNEQFF.